A single sample is the source of the 12 T cell receptor beta chains below, sequenced in a study of blood T cell repertoires in COVID-19. Assay: immunoSEQ multiplex PCR; the TCRdb copy retains only in-frame clones and omits some. The data contain hundreds of thousands of clones, more than 75% of them seen just once; the ten biggest clones take up roughly 15%. The sample was PBMCs or T cells enriched from blood (not recorded which). The receptors shown here come from a man aged 18 to 29 who had recovered from COVID-19.

The chain joins TRBV6-5 to TRBJ2-1; a possible D gene is TRBD2 (6 bases). The V gene lost 0 bases and the J gene lost 5 bases, with 8 bases spanning the gap. The CDR3 runs to 14 residues. Per germline, CDR1 MNHEY and CDR2 SVGAGI. DNA for the CDR3: TGTGCCAGCAGTTACTCTCTAGCGCACAATGAGCAGTTCTTC. The encoded protein is CASSYSLAHNEQFF.

The chain uses TRBV29-1 and TRBJ1-2; the D is unclear. Germline lookup yields CDR1 SQVTM and CDR2 ANQGSEA. This CDR3 has 13 residues. The V end was cut by 2 bases, the J end by 8 bases, with 15 bases between. CDR3: CSVERNQVEGYTF. The CDR3 DNA sequence: TGCAGCGTTGAAAGGAATCAGGTTGAAGGCTACACCTTC. The entire variable domain, with the rest obtained from reference TRBV29-1 and TRBJ1-2, is as follows: SAVISQKPSRDICQRGTSLTIQCQVDSQVTMMFWYRQQPGQSLTLIATANQGSEATYESGFVIDKFPISRPNLTFSTLTVSNMSPEDSSIYLCSVERNQVEGYTFGSGTRLTVV.

V is TRBV7-3 and J is TRBJ1-2; D is unresolved. Trimming took 2 bases from V and 7 from J, leaving 11 bases between them. The CDR3 extends over 13 amino acids. The germline V gene encodes CDR1 SGHTA and CDR2 FQGTGA. The CDR3 loop is CASSLGPRGGYTF. For the CDR3, the DNA is TGTGCCAGCAGCTTAGGACCCCGGGGTGGCTACACCTTC.

This clone has only one observation. V usage is TRBV18 and J usage is TRBJ2-5; D is ambiguous. CDR1 and CDR2 from the germline V gene are KGHSH and LQKENI. Trimming removed 2 bases at V and 5 bases at J, with 9 bases between. The CDR3 covers 13 residues. The CDR3, as DNA: TGTGCCAGCTCACCAACCTTCGAGGAGACCCAGTACTTC. Protein: CASSPTFEETQYF.

This rearrangement joins TRBV11-2 to TRBJ2-5, with 10 bases lining up with TRBD2. Trimming took 5 bases from V and 3 from J; bases not matched to a gene: 12. Germline loops: CDR1 SGHAT, CDR2 FQNNGV. This CDR3 contains 17 residues. The CDR3 is CASSPRTSGYDKETQYF. The CDR3 DNA reads TGTGCCAGCAGCCCCCGGACTAGCGGATACGATAAAGAGACCCAGTACTTC.

The rearrangement links TRBV5-8 to TRBJ2-6, with 9 bases that match TRBD1. Germline lookup yields CDR1 SGHTS and CDR2 YDEGEE. The CDR3 is 18 residues long. The trim removed 4 bases at V and 0 bases at J, leaving 8 bases unmatched. The CDR3 protein is CASSPRTGVNSGANVLTF. The DNA of the CDR3 is TGTGCCAGCAGCCCGAGGACAGGGGTCAACTCTGGGGCCAACGTCCTGACTTTC.

The V and J genes are TRBV6-5 and TRBJ2-2; D not resolved. The V gene lost 6 bases and the J gene lost 0 bases, with 5 bases spanning the gap. The CDR3 is made up of 13 amino acids. Germline CDR1 is MNHEY and CDR2 is SVGAGI. In DNA form, the CDR3 reads TGTGCCAGCAGATCAGCGAACACCGGGGAGCTGTTTTTT. Encoded protein: CASRSANTGELFF.

The V call is TRBV21-1, the J call TRBJ2-7; the table's D call, TRBD2, has no DNA check behind it. TRBV21-1 is deemed a pseudogene. CDR3 size: 16 residues. In nucleotides, the CDR3 is TGTGCCAGCAGCAAAAGGGGGACGGGGGGCACCTACGAGCAGTACTTC. It is translated as CASSKRGTGGTYEQYF.

Comment on this clone: Mismatch with germline at one junction end may stem from a read error. V usage is TRBV7-2 and J usage is TRBJ2-5; 8 bases align to TRBD1. Germline V gene data show CDR1 as SGHTA and CDR2 as FQGNSA. The CDR3 totals 16 residues. DNA for the CDR3: TGTGCCAGCACCTTACTCGGACAGGGTGTGTCGGAGACCCAGTACTTC. Translating it yields CASTLLGQGVSETQYF.

This clone was detected only a few times. The V and J genes are TRBV9 and TRBJ2-2; perhaps TRBD1 as D (5 bases). This CDR3 comprises 15 residues. Looked up from germline, CDR1 is SGDLS and CDR2 is YYNGEE. With 3 bases removed from V and 5 bases from J, the gap between germline ends came to 14 bases. As DNA, the CDR3 is TGTGCCAGCAGCGCCTATGCCCAGGGAACCGGGGAGCTGTTTTTT. This codes for CASSAYAQGTGELFF.

V gene TRBV30 combines with J gene TRBJ1-2; unclear D gene. V was shortened by 0 bases and J by 2 bases, with 10 bases between the two germline ends. The length of the CDR3 is 14 residues. The germline gives CDR1 GTSNPN, CDR2 SVGIG (reference sequence). CDR3 sequence reads: CAWSVSVLNYGYTF. In nucleotides, the CDR3 is TGTGCCTGGAGTGTTTCAGTCCTGAACTATGGCTACACCTTC.

V usage is TRBV25-1 and J usage is TRBJ1-4; 7 bases match TRBD1. Germline CDR1 reads MGHDK; CDR2 reads SYGVNS. This CDR3 comprises 16 residues. V was pared by 4 bases and J by 4 bases, with 9 bases of the junction left unmatched. CDR3: CASSAPGTAINEKLFF. The CDR3 nucleotides are TGTGCCAGCAGTGCCCCCGGGACAGCAATTAATGAAAAACTGTTTTTT.